The T cell receptor beta chain described here comes from a study of T cell responses to AZD1222 COVID-19 vaccine. Trimming removed 4 bases from V and 1 base from J, with 14 bases in between. The CDR3 consists of 15 residues. CDR1 is SGHDT, CDR2 YYEEEE, per germline. The method was immunoSEQ multiplex PCR; TCRdb's version includes in-frame clones alone and lacks a portion of them. The table includes 110,000 or so clones, roughly nine tenths detected once. The receptor comes from an adult in good health. The chain has TRBV5-6 and TRBJ1-1; tentative D call: TRBD1 (5 bases). The material was peripheral blood, obtained on day 0 of AZD1222 vaccination. DNA of the CDR3: TGTGCCAGCAGCCAGGTTTTTGGGGGGAACACTGAAGCTTTCTTT. Protein product: CASSQVFGGNTEAFF.